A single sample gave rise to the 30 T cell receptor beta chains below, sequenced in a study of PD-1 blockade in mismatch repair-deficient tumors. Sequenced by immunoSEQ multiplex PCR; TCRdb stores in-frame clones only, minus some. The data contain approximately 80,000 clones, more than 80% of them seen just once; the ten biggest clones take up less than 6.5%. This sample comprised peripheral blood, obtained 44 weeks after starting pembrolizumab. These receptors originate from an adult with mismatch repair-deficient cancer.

CDR3 sequence (DNA): TGTGCCAGCAGCGTAGGGGGGACTAGTGTCGATACGCAGTATTTT. Translating gives CASSVGGTSVDTQYF. The chain uses TRBV9 and TRBJ2-3; 8 bases fit TRBD2. Germline V gives CDR1 SGDLS, CDR2 YYNGEE. The CDR3 has 15 amino acids. V lost 0 bases, J lost 6 bases, and 6 bases stayed unmatched.

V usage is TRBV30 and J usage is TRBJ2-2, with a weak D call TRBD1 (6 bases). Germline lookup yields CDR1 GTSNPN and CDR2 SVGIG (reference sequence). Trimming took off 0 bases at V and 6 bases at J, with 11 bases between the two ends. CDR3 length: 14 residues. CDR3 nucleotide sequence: TGTGCCTGGAGTGTCATACAGGGTCCCGGGGAGCTGTTTTTT. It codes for CAWSVIQGPGELFF.

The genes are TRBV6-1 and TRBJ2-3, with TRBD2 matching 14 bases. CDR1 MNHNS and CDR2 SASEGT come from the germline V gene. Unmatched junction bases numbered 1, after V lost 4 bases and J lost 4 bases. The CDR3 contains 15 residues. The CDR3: CASSVGLAGADTQYF. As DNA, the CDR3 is TGTGCCAGCAGTGTGGGACTAGCGGGAGCAGATACGCAGTATTTT.

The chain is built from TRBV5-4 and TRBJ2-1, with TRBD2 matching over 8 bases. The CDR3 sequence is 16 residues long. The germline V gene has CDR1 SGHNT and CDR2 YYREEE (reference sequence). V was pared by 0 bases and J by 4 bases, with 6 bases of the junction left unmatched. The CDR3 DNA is TGTGCCAGCAGCTTGGGTGGGACTAGTGGTTACAATGAGCAGTTCTTC. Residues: CASSLGGTSGYNEQFF. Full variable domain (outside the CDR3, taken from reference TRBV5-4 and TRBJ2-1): ETGVTQSPTHLIKTRGQQVTLRCSSQSGHNTVSWYQQALGQGPQFIFQYYREEENGRGNFPPRFSGLQFPNYSSELNVNALELDDSALYLCASSLGGTSGYNEQFFGPGTRLTVL.

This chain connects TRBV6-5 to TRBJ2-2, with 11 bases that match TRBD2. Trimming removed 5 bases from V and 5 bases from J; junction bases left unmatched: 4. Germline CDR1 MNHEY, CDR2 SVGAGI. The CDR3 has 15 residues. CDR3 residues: CASSIRTSGTGELFF. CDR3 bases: TGTGCCAGCAGTATCCGGACTAGCGGGACCGGGGAGCTGTTTTTT.

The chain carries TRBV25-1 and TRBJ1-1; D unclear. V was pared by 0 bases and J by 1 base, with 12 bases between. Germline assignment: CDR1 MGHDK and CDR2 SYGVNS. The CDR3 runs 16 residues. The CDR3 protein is CASSEYYTLGNTEAFF. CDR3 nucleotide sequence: TGTGCCAGCAGTGAATATTACACTCTCGGGAACACTGAAGCTTTCTTT.

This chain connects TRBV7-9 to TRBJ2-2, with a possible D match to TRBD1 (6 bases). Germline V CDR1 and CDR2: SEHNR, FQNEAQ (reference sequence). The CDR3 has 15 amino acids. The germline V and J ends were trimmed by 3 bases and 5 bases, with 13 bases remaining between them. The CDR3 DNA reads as TGTGCCAGCAGCTTTCTGAACAGGGCTACCGGGGAGCTGTTTTTT. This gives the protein CASSFLNRATGELFF.

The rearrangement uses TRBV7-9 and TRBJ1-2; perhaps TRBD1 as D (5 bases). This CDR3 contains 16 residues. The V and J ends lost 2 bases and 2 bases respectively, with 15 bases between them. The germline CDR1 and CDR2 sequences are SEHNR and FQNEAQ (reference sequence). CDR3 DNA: TGTGCCAGCAGCTTAACTGGGGGAGTACGGAACTATGGCTACACCTTC. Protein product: CASSLTGGVRNYGYTF.

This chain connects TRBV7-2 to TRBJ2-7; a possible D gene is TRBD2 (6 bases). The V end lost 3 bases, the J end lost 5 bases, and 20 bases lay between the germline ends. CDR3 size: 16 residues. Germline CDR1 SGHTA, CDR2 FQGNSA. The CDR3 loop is CASSLGRGGAPDEQYF. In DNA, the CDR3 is TGTGCCAGCAGCTTGGGGCGGGGCGGGGCCCCCGACGAGCAGTACTTC.

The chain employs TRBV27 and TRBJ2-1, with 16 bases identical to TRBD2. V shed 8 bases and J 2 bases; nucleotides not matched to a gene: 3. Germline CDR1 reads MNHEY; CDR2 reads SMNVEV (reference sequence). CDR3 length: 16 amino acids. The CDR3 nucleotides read TGTGCCAGCGGGACTAGCGGGAGGGGTACCTACAATGAGCAGTTCTTC. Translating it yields CASGTSGRGTYNEQFF.

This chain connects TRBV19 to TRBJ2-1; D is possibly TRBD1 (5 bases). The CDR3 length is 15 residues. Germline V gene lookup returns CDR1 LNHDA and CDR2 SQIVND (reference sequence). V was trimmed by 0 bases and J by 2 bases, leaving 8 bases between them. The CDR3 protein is CASSIEADTYNEQFF. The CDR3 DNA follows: TGTGCCAGTAGTATAGAGGCGGACACCTACAATGAGCAGTTCTTC. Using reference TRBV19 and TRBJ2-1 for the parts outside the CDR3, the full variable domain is DGGITQSPKYLFRKEGQNVTLSCEQNLNHDAMYWYRQDPGQGLRLIYYSQIVNDFQKGDIAEGYSVSREKKESFPLTVTSAQKNPTAFYLCASSIEADTYNEQFFGPGTRLTVL.

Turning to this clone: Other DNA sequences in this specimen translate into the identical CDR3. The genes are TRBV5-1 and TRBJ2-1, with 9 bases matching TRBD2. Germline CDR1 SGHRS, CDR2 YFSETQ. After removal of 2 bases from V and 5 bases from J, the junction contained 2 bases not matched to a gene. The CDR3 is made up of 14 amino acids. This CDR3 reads CASSFLAGHNEQFF. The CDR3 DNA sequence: TGCGCCAGCAGCTTTCTAGCGGGACACAATGAGCAGTTCTTC.

This chain's CDR3 is CASSPGGPGGYGYTF. The CDR3 region has the DNA TGTGCCAGCTCACCGGGTGGGCCTGGGGGCTATGGCTACACCTTC. The chain has TRBV18 and TRBJ1-2, with D maybe TRBD1 (5 bases). Germline V gene data show CDR1 as KGHSH and CDR2 as LQKENI. With 3 bases removed from V and 4 bases from J, the gap between germline ends came to 15 bases. The CDR3 spans 15 residues.

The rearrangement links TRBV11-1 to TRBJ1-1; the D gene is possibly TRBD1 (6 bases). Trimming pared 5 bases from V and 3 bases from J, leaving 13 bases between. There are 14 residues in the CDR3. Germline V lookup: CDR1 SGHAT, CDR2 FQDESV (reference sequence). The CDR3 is CASSRDGGDTEAFF. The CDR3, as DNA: TGTGCCAGCAGCCGCGACGGGGGCGACACTGAAGCTTTCTTT.

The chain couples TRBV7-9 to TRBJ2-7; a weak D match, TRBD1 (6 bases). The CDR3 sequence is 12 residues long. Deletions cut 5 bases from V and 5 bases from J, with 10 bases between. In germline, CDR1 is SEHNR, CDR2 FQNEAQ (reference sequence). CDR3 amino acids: CASSLTGNEQYF. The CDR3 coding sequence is TGTGCCAGCAGCCTTACAGGGAACGAGCAGTACTTC.

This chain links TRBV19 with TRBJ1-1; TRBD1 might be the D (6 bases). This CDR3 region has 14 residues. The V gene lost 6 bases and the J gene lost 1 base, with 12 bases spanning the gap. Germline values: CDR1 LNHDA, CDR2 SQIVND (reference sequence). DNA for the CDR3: TGTGCCAGTAGGAACCAGACAGGGAACACTGAAGCTTTCTTT. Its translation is CASRNQTGNTEAFF. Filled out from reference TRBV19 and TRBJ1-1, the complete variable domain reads DGGITQSPKYLFRKEGQNVTLSCEQNLNHDAMYWYRQDPGQGLRLIYYSQIVNDFQKGDIAEGYSVSREKKESFPLTVTSAQKNPTAFYLCASRNQTGNTEAFFGQGTRLTVV.

CDR3 in amino acids: CASREGGASNQPQHF. DNA for the CDR3: TGTGCCAGCAGGGAGGGAGGGGCTAGCAATCAGCCCCAGCATTTT. The V call is TRBV2, the J call TRBJ1-5, with a possible D match to TRBD1 (5 bases). The length of the CDR3 is 15 residues. Trimming stripped 6 bases from V and 0 bases from J, with 12 bases between. CDR1 and CDR2 (germline): SNHLY, FYNNEI.

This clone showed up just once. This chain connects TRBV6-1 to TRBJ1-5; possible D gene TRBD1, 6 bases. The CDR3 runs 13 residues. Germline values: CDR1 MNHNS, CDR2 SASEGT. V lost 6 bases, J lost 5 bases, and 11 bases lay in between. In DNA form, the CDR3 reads TGTGCCAGCAGCCCAAGGGGGGATCAGCCCCAGCATTTT. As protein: CASSPRGDQPQHF.

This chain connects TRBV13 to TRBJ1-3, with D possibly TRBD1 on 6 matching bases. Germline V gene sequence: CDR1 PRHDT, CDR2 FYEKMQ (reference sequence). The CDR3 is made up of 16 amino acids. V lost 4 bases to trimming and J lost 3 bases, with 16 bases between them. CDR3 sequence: CASSSLDLRGGNTIYF. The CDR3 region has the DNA TGTGCCAGCAGCTCTCTAGACCTCAGGGGTGGAAACACCATATATTTT.

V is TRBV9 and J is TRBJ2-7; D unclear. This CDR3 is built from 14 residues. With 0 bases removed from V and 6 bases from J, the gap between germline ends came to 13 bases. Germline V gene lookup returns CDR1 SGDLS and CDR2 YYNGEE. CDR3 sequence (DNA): TGTGCCAGCAGCGTAGGATTTGAGGTACGCGAGCAGTACTTC. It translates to CASSVGFEVREQYF. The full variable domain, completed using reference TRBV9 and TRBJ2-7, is DSGVTQTPKHLITATGQRVTLRCSPRSGDLSVYWYQQSLDQGLQFLIQYYNGEERAKGNILERFSAQQFPDLHSELNLSSLELGDSALYFCASSVGFEVREQYFGPGTRLTVT.

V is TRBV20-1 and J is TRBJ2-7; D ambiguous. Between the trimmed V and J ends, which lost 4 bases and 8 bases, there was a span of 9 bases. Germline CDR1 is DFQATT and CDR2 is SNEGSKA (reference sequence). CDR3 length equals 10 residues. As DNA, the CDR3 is TGCAGTGCTATAGATACGAAGCAGTACTTC. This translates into CSAIDTKQYF.

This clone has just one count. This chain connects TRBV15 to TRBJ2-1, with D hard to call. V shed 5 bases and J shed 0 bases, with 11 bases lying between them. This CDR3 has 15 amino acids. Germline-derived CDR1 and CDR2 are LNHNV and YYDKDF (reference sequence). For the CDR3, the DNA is TGTGCCACCAGCCTGGACGGTTTCTCCTACAATGAGCAGTTCTTC. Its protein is CATSLDGFSYNEQFF.

The CDR3 spells CAGVGSNEQFF. In nucleotides, the CDR3 is TGTGCAGGCGTTGGCTCCAATGAGCAGTTCTTC. V gene TRBV21-1 combines with J gene TRBJ2-1. TRBV21-1 is tagged as a pseudogene. There are 11 residues in the CDR3.

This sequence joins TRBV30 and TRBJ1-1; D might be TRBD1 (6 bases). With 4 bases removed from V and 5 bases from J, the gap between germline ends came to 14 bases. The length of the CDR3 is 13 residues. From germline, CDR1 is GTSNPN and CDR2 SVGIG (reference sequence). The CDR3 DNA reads TGTGCCTGGAATCATCAGGGGATTACTGAAGCTTTCTTT. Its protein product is CAWNHQGITEAFF.

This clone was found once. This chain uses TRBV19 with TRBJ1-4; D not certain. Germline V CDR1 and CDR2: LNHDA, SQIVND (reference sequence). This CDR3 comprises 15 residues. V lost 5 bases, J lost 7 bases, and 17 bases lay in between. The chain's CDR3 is CASSRTQLGGEKLFF. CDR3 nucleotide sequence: TGTGCCAGTAGTCGGACCCAATTAGGTGGTGAAAAACTGTTTTTT.

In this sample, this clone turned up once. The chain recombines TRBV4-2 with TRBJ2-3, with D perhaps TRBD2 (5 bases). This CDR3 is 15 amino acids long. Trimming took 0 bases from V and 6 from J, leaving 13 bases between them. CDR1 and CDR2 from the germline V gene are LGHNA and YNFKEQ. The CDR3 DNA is TGTGCCAGCAGCCAAGAAAGCCACCGCGGGGATACGCAGTATTTT. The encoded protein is CASSQESHRGDTQYF.

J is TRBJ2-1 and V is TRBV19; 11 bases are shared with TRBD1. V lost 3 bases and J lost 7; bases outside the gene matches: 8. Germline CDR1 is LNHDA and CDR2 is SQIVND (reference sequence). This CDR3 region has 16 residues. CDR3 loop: CASSIVGTGGKNEQFF. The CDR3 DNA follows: TGTGCCAGTAGTATTGTGGGGACAGGGGGAAAAAATGAGCAGTTCTTC. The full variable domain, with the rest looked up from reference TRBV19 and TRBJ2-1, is DGGITQSPKYLFRKEGQNVTLSCEQNLNHDAMYWYRQDPGQGLRLIYYSQIVNDFQKGDIAEGYSVSREKKESFPLTVTSAQKNPTAFYLCASSIVGTGGKNEQFFGPGTRLTVL.

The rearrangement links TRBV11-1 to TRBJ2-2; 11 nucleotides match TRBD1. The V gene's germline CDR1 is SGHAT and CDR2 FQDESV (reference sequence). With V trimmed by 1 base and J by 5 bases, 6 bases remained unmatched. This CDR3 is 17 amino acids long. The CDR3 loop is CASSLDSGTGGTGELFF. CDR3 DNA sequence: TGTGCCAGCAGCTTAGACTCGGGGACAGGGGGTACCGGGGAGCTGTTTTTT.

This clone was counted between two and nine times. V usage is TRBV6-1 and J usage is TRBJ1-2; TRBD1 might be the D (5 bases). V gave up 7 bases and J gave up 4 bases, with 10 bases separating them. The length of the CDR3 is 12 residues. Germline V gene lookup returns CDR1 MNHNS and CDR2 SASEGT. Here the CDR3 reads CASMGQGYGYTF. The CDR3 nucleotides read TGTGCCAGCATGGGTCAGGGCTATGGCTACACCTTC.

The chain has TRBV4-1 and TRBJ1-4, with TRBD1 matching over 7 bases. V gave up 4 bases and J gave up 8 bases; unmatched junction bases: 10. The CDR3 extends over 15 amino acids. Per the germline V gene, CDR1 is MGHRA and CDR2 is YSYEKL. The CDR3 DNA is TGCGCCAGCAGCCCCGGGGGCAGGGGGTGGGAAAAACTGTTTTTT. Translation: CASSPGGRGWEKLFF.